The sequence of this TCR beta chain was determined in a study of blood T cell repertoires in COVID-19. Study in general: In each case, the material was cDNA or gDNA derived from T cells, B-cell-depleted T cells, or PBMCs.

Authors' processing steps: Scientists estimated how many nucleated cells there were by amplifying reference gene primers. Clones were sequenced by immunoSEQ multiplex PCR, and TCRdb holds only the in-frame ones, with some missing. The V and J calls and clone size are taken from that table; D and trimming were inferred from the DNA. The sample holds 100,000 to 150,000 clones, about 85% seen once. Sequences were obtained from peripheral blood. The clonotype was recovered from an elderly man with active or convalescent COVID-19.

CDR3 coding DNA: TGTGCCAGTACCCTGGGGGCGACCTATGGCTACACCTTC. As protein: CASTLGATYGYTF. The chain carries TRBV19 and TRBJ1-2, with D perhaps matching TRBD1 (6 bases). This CDR3 is 13 amino acids long. V lost 7 bases, J lost 4 bases, and 13 bases lay in between. Germline loops: CDR1 LNHDA, CDR2 SQIVND (reference sequence).